The clone carrying this T cell receptor (beta chain) has just a few counts. The length of the CDR3 is 16 residues. CDR1 MDHEN and CDR2 SYDVKM come from the germline V gene. Trimming took 5 bases from V and 1 from J; bases not matched to a gene: 8. The data belong to a study of cytomegalovirus exposure and HLA in healthy donors. The PCR used 60 Vbeta and 13 Jbeta primers. Sequencing used immunoSEQ multiplex PCR; TCRdb keeps in-frame clones, though not all of them. The sample holds about 150,000 clones; roughly 80% are singletons and the top ten take about 4%. The origin of this receptor is a woman in her thirties or forties in good health and CMV-seronegative. The specimen sequenced was PBMCs. This chain joins TRBV28 and TRBJ2-5; TRBD1 matches 9 bases. The CDR3 nucleotides read TGTGCCAGCAGTATCCGACAGGGGGGCGCCCAAGAGACCCAGTACTTC. The encoded protein is CASSIRQGGAQETQYF.